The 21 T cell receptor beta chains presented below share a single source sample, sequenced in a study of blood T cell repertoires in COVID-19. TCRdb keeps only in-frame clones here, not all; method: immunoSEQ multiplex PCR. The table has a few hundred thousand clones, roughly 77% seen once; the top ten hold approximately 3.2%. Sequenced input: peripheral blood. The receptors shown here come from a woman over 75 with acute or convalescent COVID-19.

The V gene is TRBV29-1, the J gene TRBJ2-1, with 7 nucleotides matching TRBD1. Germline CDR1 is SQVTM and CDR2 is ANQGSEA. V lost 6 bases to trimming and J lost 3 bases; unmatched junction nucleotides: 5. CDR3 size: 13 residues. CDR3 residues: CSVTGTVYNEQFF. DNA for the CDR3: TGCAGCGTCACCGGGACAGTCTACAATGAGCAGTTCTTC.

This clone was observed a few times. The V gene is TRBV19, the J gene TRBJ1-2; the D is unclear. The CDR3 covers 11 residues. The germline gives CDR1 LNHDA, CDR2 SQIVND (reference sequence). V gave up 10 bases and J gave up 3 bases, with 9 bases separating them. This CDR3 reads CATQEYYGYTF. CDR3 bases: TGTGCCACCCAGGAATACTATGGCTACACCTTC. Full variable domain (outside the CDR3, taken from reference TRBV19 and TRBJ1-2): DGGITQSPKYLFRKEGQNVTLSCEQNLNHDAMYWYRQDPGQGLRLIYYSQIVNDFQKGDIAEGYSVSREKKESFPLTVTSAQKNPTAFYLCATQEYYGYTFGSGTRLTVV.

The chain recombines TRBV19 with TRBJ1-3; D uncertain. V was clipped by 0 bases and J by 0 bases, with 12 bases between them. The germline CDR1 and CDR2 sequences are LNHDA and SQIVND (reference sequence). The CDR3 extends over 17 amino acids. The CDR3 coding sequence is TGTGCCAGTAGTATAGATCCTTCGGGAGGCTCTGGAAACACCATATATTTT. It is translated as CASSIDPSGGSGNTIYF. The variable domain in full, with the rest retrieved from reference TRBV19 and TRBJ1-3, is DGGITQSPKYLFRKEGQNVTLSCEQNLNHDAMYWYRQDPGQGLRLIYYSQIVNDFQKGDIAEGYSVSREKKESFPLTVTSAQKNPTAFYLCASSIDPSGGSGNTIYFGEGSWLTVV.

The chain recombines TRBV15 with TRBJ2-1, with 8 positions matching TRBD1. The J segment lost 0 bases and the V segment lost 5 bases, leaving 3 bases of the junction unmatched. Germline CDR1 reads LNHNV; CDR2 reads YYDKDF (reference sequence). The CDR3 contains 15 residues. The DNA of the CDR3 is TGTGCCACCAGCTTAGACAGGGGCTCCTACAATGAGCAGTTCTTC. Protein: CATSLDRGSYNEQFF.

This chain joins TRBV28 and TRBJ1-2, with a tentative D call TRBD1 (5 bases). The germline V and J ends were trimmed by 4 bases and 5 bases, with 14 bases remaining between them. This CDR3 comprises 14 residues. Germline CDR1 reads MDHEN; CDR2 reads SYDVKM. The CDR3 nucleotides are TGTGCCAGCAGTTCCGGATGGGGGGGGTATGGCTACACCTTC. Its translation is CASSSGWGGYGYTF.

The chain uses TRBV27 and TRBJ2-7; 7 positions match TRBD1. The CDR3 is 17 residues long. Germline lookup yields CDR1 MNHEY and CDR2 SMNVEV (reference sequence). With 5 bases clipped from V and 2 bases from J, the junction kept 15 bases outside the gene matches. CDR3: CASSPMGTVRGPYEQYF. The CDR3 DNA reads TGTGCCAGCAGTCCTATGGGGACAGTGAGGGGGCCCTACGAGCAGTACTTC.

Here the CDR3 DNA reads TGTGCCAGTAGTATTTCTAGCGGGCTCACCGGGGAGCTGTTTTTT. This translates into CASSISSGLTGELFF. The rearrangement joins TRBV19 to TRBJ2-2, with 8 bases identical to TRBD2. Germline V CDR1 and CDR2: LNHDA, SQIVND (reference sequence). Germline trimming cut 3 bases from V and 4 bases from J; bases unmatched to any gene: 4. This CDR3 is 15 amino acids long. Using reference TRBV19 and TRBJ2-2 for the parts outside the CDR3, the full variable domain is DGGITQSPKYLFRKEGQNVTLSCEQNLNHDAMYWYRQDPGQGLRLIYYSQIVNDFQKGDIAEGYSVSREKKESFPLTVTSAQKNPTAFYLCASSISSGLTGELFFGEGSRLTVL.

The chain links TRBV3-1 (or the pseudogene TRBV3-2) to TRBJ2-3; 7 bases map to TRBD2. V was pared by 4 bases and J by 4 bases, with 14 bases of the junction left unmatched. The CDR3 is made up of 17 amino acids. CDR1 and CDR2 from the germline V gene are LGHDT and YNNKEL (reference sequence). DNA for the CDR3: TGTGCCAGCAGCCGGACGCCGGGACTAATGAGGTCAGATACGCAGTATTTT. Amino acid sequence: CASSRTPGLMRSDTQYF.

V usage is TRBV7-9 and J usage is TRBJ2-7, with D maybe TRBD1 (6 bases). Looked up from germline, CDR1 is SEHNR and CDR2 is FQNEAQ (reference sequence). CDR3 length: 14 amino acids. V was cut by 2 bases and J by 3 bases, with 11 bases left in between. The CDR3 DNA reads TGTGCCAGCAGCTTATCAGGGGTATACTACGAGCAGTACTTC. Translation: CASSLSGVYYEQYF.

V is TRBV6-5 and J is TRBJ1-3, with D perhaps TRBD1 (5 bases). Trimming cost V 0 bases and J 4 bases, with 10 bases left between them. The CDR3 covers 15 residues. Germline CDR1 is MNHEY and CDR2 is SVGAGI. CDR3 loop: CASSYSAGWGNTIYF. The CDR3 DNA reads TGTGCCAGCAGTTACTCGGCAGGGTGGGGAAACACCATATATTTT.

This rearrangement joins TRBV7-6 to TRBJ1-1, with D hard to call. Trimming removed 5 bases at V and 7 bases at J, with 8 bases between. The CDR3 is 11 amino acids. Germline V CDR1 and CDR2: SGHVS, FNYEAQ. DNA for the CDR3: TGTGCCAGCAGCCGTTCGGGTGAAGCTTTCTTT. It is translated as CASSRSGEAFF. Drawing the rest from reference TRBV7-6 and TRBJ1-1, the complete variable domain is GAGVSQSPRYKVTKRGQDVALRCDPISGHVSLYWYRQALGQGPEFLTYFNYEAQQDKSGLPNDRFSAERPEGSISTLTIQRTEQRDSAMYRCASSRSGEAFFGQGTRLTVV.

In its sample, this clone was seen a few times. The CDR3 nucleotides are TGTGCAAGTCGCTTAGCGGTGGCGGGGAATTCACCCCTCCACTTT. Translation: CASRLAVAGNSPLHF. The gene calls are TRBV12-2 and TRBJ1-6. TRBV12-2 is a pseudogene locus. The CDR3 is 15 residues long.

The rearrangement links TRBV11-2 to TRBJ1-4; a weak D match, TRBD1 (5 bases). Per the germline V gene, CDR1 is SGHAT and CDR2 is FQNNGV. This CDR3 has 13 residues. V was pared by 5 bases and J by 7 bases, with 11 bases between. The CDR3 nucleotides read TGTGCCAGCAGCCCCCTGGGGCGTGAAAAACTGTTTTTT. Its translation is CASSPLGREKLFF.

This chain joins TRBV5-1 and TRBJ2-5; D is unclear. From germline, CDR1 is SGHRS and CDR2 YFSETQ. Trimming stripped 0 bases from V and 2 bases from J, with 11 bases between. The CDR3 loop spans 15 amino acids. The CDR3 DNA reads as TGCGCCAGCAGCTTGGGAGACGCAGGTCAAGAGACCCAGTACTTC. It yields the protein CASSLGDAGQETQYF.

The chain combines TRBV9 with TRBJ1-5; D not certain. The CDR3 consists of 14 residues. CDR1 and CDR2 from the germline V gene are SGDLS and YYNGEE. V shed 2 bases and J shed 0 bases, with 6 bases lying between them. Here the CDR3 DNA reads TGTGCCAGCAGCGTCGGGGTTAGCAATCAGCCCCAGCATTTT. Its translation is CASSVGVSNQPQHF.

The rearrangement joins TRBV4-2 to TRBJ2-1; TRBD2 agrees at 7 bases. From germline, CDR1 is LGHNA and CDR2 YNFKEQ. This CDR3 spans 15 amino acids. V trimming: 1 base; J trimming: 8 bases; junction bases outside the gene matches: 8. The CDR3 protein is CASSQGLAQFHEQFF. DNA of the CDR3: TGTGCCAGCAGCCAAGGACTAGCTCAATTCCATGAGCAGTTCTTC.

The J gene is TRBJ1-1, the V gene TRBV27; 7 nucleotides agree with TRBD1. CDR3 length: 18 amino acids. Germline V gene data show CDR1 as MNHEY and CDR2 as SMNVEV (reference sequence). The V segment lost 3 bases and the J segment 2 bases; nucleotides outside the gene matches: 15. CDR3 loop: CASSFYKTGKDDNTEAFF. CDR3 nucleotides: TGTGCCAGCAGTTTTTATAAGACAGGGAAGGATGATAACACTGAAGCTTTCTTT.

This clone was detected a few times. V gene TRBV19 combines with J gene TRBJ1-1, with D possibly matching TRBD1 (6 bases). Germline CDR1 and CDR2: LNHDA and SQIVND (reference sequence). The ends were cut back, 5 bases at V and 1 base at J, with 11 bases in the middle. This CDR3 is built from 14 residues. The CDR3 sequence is CASSSRGGNTEAFF. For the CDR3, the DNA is TGTGCCAGTAGTTCGAGGGGGGGGAACACTGAAGCTTTCTTT.

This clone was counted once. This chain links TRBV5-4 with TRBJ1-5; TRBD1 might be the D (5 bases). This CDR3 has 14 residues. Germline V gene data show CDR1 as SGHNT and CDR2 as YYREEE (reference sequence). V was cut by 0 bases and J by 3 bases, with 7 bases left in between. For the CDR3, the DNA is TGTGCCAGCAGCTTGGGGACAAACAATCAGCCCCAGCATTTT. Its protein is CASSLGTNNQPQHF.

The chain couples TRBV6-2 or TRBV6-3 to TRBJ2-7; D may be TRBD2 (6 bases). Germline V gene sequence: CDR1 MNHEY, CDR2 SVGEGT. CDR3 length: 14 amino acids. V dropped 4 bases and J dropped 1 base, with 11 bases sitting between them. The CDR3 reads CASSSVRESYEQYF. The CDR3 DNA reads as TGTGCCAGCAGTTCAGTACGGGAGTCCTACGAGCAGTACTTC.

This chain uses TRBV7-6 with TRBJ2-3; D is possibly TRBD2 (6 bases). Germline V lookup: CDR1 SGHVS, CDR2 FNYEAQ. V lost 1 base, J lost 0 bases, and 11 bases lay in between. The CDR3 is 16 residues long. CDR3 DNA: TGTGCCAGCAGCTTAGGCCGTGCGGGAAGCACAGATACGCAGTATTTT. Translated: CASSLGRAGSTDTQYF.